This TCR beta chain was recorded in a study of blood T cell repertoires in COVID-19 (dated by TCRdb to about 2020). Study-wide context: Samples from collaborators originated in the United States, Italy and Spain and spanned both the acute and convalescent phases of COVID-19. Subjects who had been exposed to COVID-19, were actively infected with it, or had recovered from it provided the deeply sampled blood TCRbeta repertoires that made up the dataset. A freely available public database, intended as a resource for researchers studying the immune response to SARS-CoV-2, is where the repertoires were released. Where HLA class I and class II types were available, the types were taken from metadata supplied by the sample provider, not from assay-based typing. The samples were drawn from the first 160 participants of the ongoing ImmuneRACE study and from 1,254 subjects provided by 6 global collaborators. The material from the prospective study consisted of cDNA or gDNA derived from T cells, B-cell-depleted T cells, or PBMCs. The sample metadata nearly always contained a de-identified subject ID, COVID-19 status, age in years and sex.

TCRbeta CDR3 regions were amplified from genomic DNA by means of the immunoSEQ Assay, a bias-controlled multiplex PCR. The original methods were these. The number of nucleated cells in each sample was estimated by amplification of reference gene primers within the assay. To quantify the absolute abundance of each unique TCRbeta CDR3 rearrangement, sequence reads were collapsed and filtered. For each sample, productive Simpson clonality was calculated by taking the square root of Simpson's diversity index across productive rearrangements. Drawn from immuneACCESS, this table holds only the in-frame rearrangements with V and J called that TCRdb kept. Clones are partly lost; checked studies trace under half to an unresolved V gene and leave the rest unexplained. V and J calls and clone size are those listed in that table; D and trimming were worked out from the DNA. This sample holds a few hundred thousand clones; around 90% were observed only once. The top ten clonotypes cover approximately 3% of the sample.

Turning to this clone: Its binding antigen is unknown. The record has no base qualities; no much larger clone is one base away.

Taken from the germline V gene, the CDR1 and CDR2 loops are MNHEY and SVGEGT. The CDR3 sequence holds 18 residues, the cysteine and phenylalanine included. Of the read, only the CDR3 DNA is kept; its 54 bases are in frame from base 1. Relative to germline, V is 0 bases shorter and J is 3 bases shorter, with 17 bases between their ends. Broader findings and caveats from the paper: The amount of clinical and demographic metadata varied by source and participant and was provided uncurated.

One collaborating source in Seattle enrolled patients while the patients were actively infected and followed the patients over time throughout the course of disease. Collaborating institutions collected whole blood in K2EDTA tubes following their own protocols. For TCRbeta analysis, collaborator samples were shipped as frozen whole blood, as isolated PBMCs, or as DNA extracted from either sample type. The sequencing input was peripheral blood. The clonotype comes from a woman aged 25 to 45 with COVID-19, enrolled during active disease. The chain is assembled from TRBV6-2 or TRBV6-3 and TRBJ2-2; too little of a D gene remains to name it. CDR3 reads: CASSYSPFTVDYTGELFF. In nucleotide form, the sequence is TGTGCCAGCAGTTACTCCCCTTTCACAGTGGATTACACCGGGGAGCTGTTTTTT.